This TCR beta chain was captured in a study of CD8+ T cells in alopecia areata. The wider study: Treated patients' severity was scored by percentage of affected scalp area. Study observations and caveats: A large proportion of expanded lesional clones were detected persisting in scalp and blood during tofacitinib. Any link of baseline CD8+ expansion to response, resting on one nonresponder, remains uncertain. Lesional scalp, notably in alopecia totalis/universalis, had clonality above that of normal scalp.

The V gene end was trimmed by 5 bases and the J gene end by 3 bases; junction bases not matched to a gene: 9. CDR3 length: 15 residues. Per germline, CDR1 SGHAT and CDR2 FQNNGV. This clone was picked up a small number of times. Its specificity is unknown. This sample's treatment: oral pan-JAK inhibitor, 5-10 mg twice daily. After isolation, RNA underwent reverse transcription to generate cDNA as the sequencing template. Profiled with immunoSEQ multiplex PCR; TCRdb holds only in-frame clones, not every one. The table includes about 210,000 clones, about 57% detected once. The specimen was CD4+ T cells sorted from blood, collected at week 4, from a patient treated with tofacitinib. The origin of this receptor is a human donor with alopecia areata. The chain combines TRBV11-2 with TRBJ1-1, with TRBD1 matching over 7 bases. As DNA, the CDR3 is TGTGCCAGCAGCCCCGGCGGGACAGCTGACACTGAAGCTTTCTTT. Translating it yields CASSPGGTADTEAFF.